This TCR beta chain stems from a study of T cell repertoires in cytomegalovirus infection. Whole-study context: CMV infection and matching HLA type were both indicated by public TCR beta signatures. Points from the study as a whole: Predominance within the ex vivo response was attributable to HLA-C-restricted CMV-specific TCR beta clonotypes. The study identified carriers of CMV plus the relevant HLA from cumulative public TCR beta family frequency.

This clonotype was detected a few times. The antigen is not known. The CDR3 spans 15 residues. The germline gives CDR1 SGHAT, CDR2 FQNNGV. Trimming left V 5 bases short and J 10 bases short, with 18 bases between. MiXCR, run by TCRdb on the reads, gives a single entry per CDR3 protein. This sample carries over 200,000 distinct CDR3 sequences, roughly 13% of them seen once, and the ten largest clones take roughly 8.7%. This TCR was sampled from a human donor in good health (CMV status not recorded). Some clones in this sample may be carry-over from other donors' samples. Source material: PBMCs. The chain recombines TRBV11-2 with TRBJ1-6; D is undetermined. The CDR3 DNA is TGTGCCAGCAGCCCTGAATGGTCGGTCGGCTCACCCCTCCACTTT. This sequence encodes CASSPEWSVGSPLHF.